The 18 T cell receptor beta chains listed next were all sequenced from one sample in a study of CD8 T cells in Susac syndrome. RNA was extracted with the RNeasy kit, and a quantity of roughly 0.5 to 1 ug was reverse transcribed using random hexamers. TCRdb recomputed calls from the immunoSEQ multiplex PCR reads with MiXCR, one row per CDR3 protein. Of about 120,000 distinct CDR3 sequences in the sample, around nine tenths were seen once. The sequencing sample was made of CD4+ T cells from PBMCs. The receptors come from a human donor in good health.

J is TRBJ2-2 and V is TRBV10-3; D is uncertain. This CDR3 spans 15 amino acids. Germline V CDR1 and CDR2: ENHRY, SYGVKD. V was trimmed by 5 bases and J by 3 bases, leaving 13 bases between them. The CDR3 DNA follows: TGTGCCATCAGTACCGGAGTCCTGGACACCGGGGAGCTGTTTTTT. It translates to CAISTGVLDTGELFF.

The V and J genes are TRBV25-1 and TRBJ2-2, with D unresolved. The V gene's germline CDR1 is MGHDK and CDR2 SYGVNS. V shed 4 bases and J shed 0 bases, with 6 bases lying between them. The CDR3 contains 14 residues. CDR3 loop: CASSVGPNTGELFF. For the CDR3, the DNA is TGTGCCAGCAGTGTCGGTCCGAACACCGGGGAGCTGTTTTTT.

V is TRBV6-2 or TRBV6-3 and J is TRBJ1-6; tentative D call: TRBD1 (5 bases). Germline V gene data show CDR1 as MNHEY and CDR2 as SVGEGT. Trimming removed 6 bases from V and 7 bases from J, with 10 bases in between. The CDR3 length is 13 residues. The CDR3 bases are TGTGCCAGCAGCACAAGACAGAATTCACCCCTCCACTTT. This sequence encodes CASSTRQNSPLHF.

The V call is TRBV19, the J call TRBJ1-1, with TRBD1 matching 9 bases. Unmatched junction bases numbered 3, after V lost 3 bases and J lost 1 base. Germline V gives CDR1 LNHDA, CDR2 SQIVND (reference sequence). CDR3 size: 15 residues. The CDR3 here is CASSIGQGWNTEAFF. CDR3 in DNA: TGTGCCAGTAGTATCGGACAGGGGTGGAACACTGAAGCTTTCTTT.

The chain couples TRBV5-1 to TRBJ2-3; D perhaps matches TRBD2 (6 bases). This CDR3 has 13 amino acids. CDR1 and CDR2 (germline): SGHRS, YFSETQ. The V end was cut by 8 bases, the J end by 5 bases, with 15 bases between. The CDR3 loop is CASMIGGEDTQYF. Here the CDR3 DNA reads TGCGCCAGTATGATTGGCGGGGAAGATACGCAGTATTTT.

The chain is built from TRBV7-8 and TRBJ2-1; 9 nucleotides align to TRBD2. Germline V CDR1 and CDR2: SGHVS, FQNEAQ. V was clipped by 0 bases and J by 4 bases; unmatched bases: 7. This CDR3 is 17 amino acids long. The CDR3 bases are TGTGCCAGCAGCTTAGCGCAGGCTAGCGGGGTGTACAATGAGCAGTTCTTC. It is translated as CASSLAQASGVYNEQFF.

The genes are TRBV5-1 and TRBJ2-1; D may be TRBD2 (5 bases). Germline V gene sequence: CDR1 SGHRS, CDR2 YFSETQ. The CDR3 consists of 15 residues. V lost 0 bases and J 3 bases, leaving 10 bases between the germline ends. The CDR3 loop reads CASSLEGESYNEQFF. As DNA, the CDR3 is TGCGCCAGCAGCTTGGAGGGAGAGAGCTACAATGAGCAGTTCTTC.

V usage is TRBV9 and J usage is TRBJ1-2, with D maybe TRBD1 (5 bases). The CDR3 spans 16 residues. CDR1 and CDR2 from the germline V gene are SGDLS and YYNGEE. Trimming left V 0 bases short and J 0 bases short, with 12 bases between. CDR3 region: CASSVDFGGSNYGYTF. CDR3 coding DNA: TGTGCCAGCAGCGTAGATTTTGGGGGTTCTAACTATGGCTACACCTTC.

CDR3 region: CASRQGLNEQYF. The CDR3 bases are TGCGCCAGCAGGCAGGGTTTGAACGAGCAGTACTTC. V gene TRBV5-1 combines with J gene TRBJ2-7, with D possibly TRBD1 on 5 matching bases. The germline gives CDR1 SGHRS, CDR2 YFSETQ. CDR3 length equals 12 residues. V dropped 5 bases and J dropped 5 bases, with 11 bases sitting between them. The variable domain in full, completed from reference TRBV5-1 and TRBJ2-7, reads KAGVTQTPRYLIKTRGQQVTLSCSPISGHRSVSWYQQTPGQGLQFLFEYFSETQRNKGNFPGRFSGRQFSNSRSEMNVSTLELGDSALYLCASRQGLNEQYFGPGTRLTVT.

The chain combines TRBV6-6 with TRBJ1-5; D perhaps matches TRBD1 (6 bases). Germline V gene sequence: CDR1 MNHNY, CDR2 SVGAGI (reference sequence). The CDR3 runs 14 residues. V lost 6 bases, J lost 6 bases, and 15 bases lay in between. The CDR3 loop is CASRQRQVGQPQHF. The CDR3 region has the DNA TGTGCCAGCAGACAAAGACAGGTTGGTCAGCCCCAGCATTTT.

V is TRBV20-1 and J is TRBJ1-1, with no clear D. V was shortened by 1 base and J by 6 bases, with 9 bases between the two germline ends. The CDR3 has 12 amino acids. Germline values: CDR1 DFQATT, CDR2 SNEGSKA (reference sequence). The CDR3 region is CSARAGNPEAFF. The CDR3 nucleotides are TGCAGTGCTAGAGCGGGAAACCCTGAAGCTTTCTTT.

This chain uses TRBV18 with TRBJ1-2; the D gene is possibly TRBD1 (6 bases). The V gene's germline CDR1 is KGHSH and CDR2 LQKENI. The CDR3 runs 15 residues. V was clipped by 6 bases and J by 4 bases, with 18 bases between them. The CDR3 region is CASSPPEGGSYGYTF. The CDR3 nucleotides are TGTGCCAGCTCCCCCCCGGAGGGGGGGAGCTATGGCTACACCTTC.

The rearrangement uses TRBV18 and TRBJ2-7; D remains ambiguous. Trimming left V 0 bases short and J 5 bases short, with 8 bases between. The CDR3 is made up of 13 amino acids. Looked up from germline, CDR1 is KGHSH and CDR2 is LQKENI. The CDR3 protein is CASSPPSSHEQYF. CDR3 DNA sequence: TGTGCCAGCTCACCACCTAGTTCCCACGAGCAGTACTTC.

The chain employs TRBV14 and TRBJ1-1; 9 nucleotides match TRBD1. CDR3 length equals 17 residues. Germline CDR1 reads SGHDN; CDR2 reads FVKESK. After removal of 4 bases from V and 1 base from J, the junction contained 10 bases not matched to a gene. CDR3 protein: CASSPVPGQGPNTEAFF. The CDR3 DNA is TGTGCCAGCAGCCCGGTCCCGGGACAGGGCCCGAACACTGAAGCTTTCTTT.

The CDR3 region has the DNA TGTGCCAGCAGCCAAGAAGACAGGGACCCACGGGAAAAACTGTTTTTT. This gives the protein CASSQEDRDPREKLFF. V gene TRBV4-2 combines with J gene TRBJ1-4; 7 bases line up with TRBD1. Germline values: CDR1 LGHNA, CDR2 YNFKEQ. The V gene end was trimmed by 0 bases and the J gene end by 8 bases; junction bases not matched to a gene: 9. This CDR3 region has 16 residues.

The V and J genes are TRBV19 and TRBJ2-6; a weak D match, TRBD1 (6 bases). Germline V lookup: CDR1 LNHDA, CDR2 SQIVND (reference sequence). Trimming stripped 7 bases from V and 0 bases from J, with 25 bases between. This CDR3 has 20 amino acids. The CDR3 bases are TGTGCCAGTAACAACAGACGGGACACAATAATTAGCTCTGGGGCCAACGTCCTGACTTTC. Its protein is CASNNRRDTIISSGANVLTF.

The chain carries TRBV9 and TRBJ2-7; the D gene is possibly TRBD2 (6 bases). Deletions cut 3 bases from V and 7 bases from J, with 8 bases between. Germline CDR1 is SGDLS and CDR2 is YYNGEE. The CDR3 runs 11 residues. The CDR3 region has the DNA TGTGCCAGCAGCGCGGGGAGGGAGCAGTACTTC. Its translation: CASSAGREQYF.

The chain links TRBV12-3 or TRBV12-4 to TRBJ2-3; D not resolved. The CDR3 sequence is 15 residues long. V gave up 5 bases and J gave up 6 bases, with 18 bases separating them. The CDR3 protein is CASSMTLTGSDTQYF. DNA for the CDR3: TGTGCCAGCAGTATGACTCTGACTGGATCCGATACGCAGTATTTT.